One sample yielded the 13 T cell receptor beta chains listed below, sequenced in a study of cytomegalovirus exposure and HLA in healthy donors. Sequenced by immunoSEQ multiplex PCR; TCRdb stores in-frame clones only, minus some. The sample yields 50,000 to 65,000 clones, roughly 90% seen once. Sequencing was performed on PBMCs. The receptors stem from a woman aged 18-30 years in good health and CMV-seropositive.

The chain is built from TRBV7-9 and TRBJ1-2; D not resolved. CDR3 size: 14 residues. The V gene lost 2 bases and the J gene lost 4 bases, with 11 bases spanning the gap. Germline CDR1 reads SEHNR; CDR2 reads FQNEAQ (reference sequence). In nucleotides, the CDR3 is TGTGCCAGCAGCTTATCCTCACCCAGCTATGGCTACACCTTC. This codes for CASSLSSPSYGYTF.

The chain uses TRBV9 and TRBJ2-1; D possibly corresponds to TRBD1 (5 bases). Trimming left V 5 bases short and J 12 bases short, with 18 bases between. CDR1 and CDR2 (germline): SGDLS, YYNGEE. The CDR3 totals 13 residues. The CDR3 DNA follows: TGTGCCAGCAGTCGGGCAGGTCTTCAGGGGCAGTTCTTC. It is translated as CASSRAGLQGQFF.

V is TRBV5-4 and J is TRBJ1-1, with 7 positions matching TRBD1. The V gene end was trimmed by 3 bases and the J gene end by 3 bases; junction bases not matched to a gene: 11. The CDR3 runs to 16 residues. Germline CDR1 is SGHNT and CDR2 is YYREEE (reference sequence). Here the CDR3 DNA reads TGTGCCAGCAGCTCCGGGACAGACGAATGGGACACTGAAGCTTTCTTT. Its translation: CASSSGTDEWDTEAFF. The full variable domain, in which reference TRBV5-4 and TRBJ1-1 provide the parts outside the CDR3, is ETGVTQSPTHLIKTRGQQVTLRCSSQSGHNTVSWYQQALGQGPQFIFQYYREEENGRGNFPPRFSGLQFPNYSSELNVNALELDDSALYLCASSSGTDEWDTEAFFGQGTRLTVV.

V usage is TRBV6-1 and J usage is TRBJ2-3; 8 bases are shared with TRBD1. The V and J ends lost 6 bases and 7 bases, in that order; junction bases with no gene match: 3. The length of the CDR3 is 12 residues. The germline gives CDR1 MNHNS, CDR2 SASEGT. CDR3 loop: CASSTGGNTQYF. Written as DNA, the CDR3 is TGTGCCAGCAGCACAGGGGGGAATACGCAGTATTTT.

The chain combines TRBV15 with TRBJ1-1, with D possibly TRBD1 on 6 matching bases. The CDR3 is made up of 15 amino acids. Looked up from germline, CDR1 is LNHNV and CDR2 is YYDKDF (reference sequence). Trimming shortened V by 3 bases and J by 3 bases, and 14 bases separated the two germline ends. The CDR3, as DNA: TGTGCCACCAGCAGGGCAGACAGGCGGGACACTGAAGCTTTCTTT. Translation gives CATSRADRRDTEAFF.

V is TRBV6-4 and J is TRBJ1-1; the match to TRBD1 covers 7 bases. V trimming: 6 bases; J trimming: 0 bases; junction bases outside the gene matches: 7. The CDR3 consists of 15 residues. CDR1 MRHNA and CDR2 SNTAGT come from the germline V gene. The CDR3 protein is CASRREQGMNTEAFF. In nucleotides, the CDR3 is TGTGCCAGCAGGCGGGAACAGGGGATGAACACTGAAGCTTTCTTT.

The chain employs TRBV29-1 and TRBJ1-6; 7 bases are a match to TRBD1. J gave up 9 bases and V 4 bases, and 9 bases lay outside the gene matches. The CDR3 spans 14 residues. The germline V gene encodes CDR1 SQVTM and CDR2 ANQGSEA. This chain's CDR3 is CSVAGQGVGSPLHF. The CDR3 region has the DNA TGCAGCGTTGCCGGTCAGGGGGTTGGTTCACCCCTCCACTTT. Together with reference TRBV29-1 and TRBJ1-6, the CDR3 gives the full variable domain: SAVISQKPSRDICQRGTSLTIQCQVDSQVTMMFWYRQQPGQSLTLIATANQGSEATYESGFVIDKFPISRPNLTFSTLTVSNMSPEDSSIYLCSVAGQGVGSPLHFGNGTRLTVT.

Of note for this clone: One end of the junction does not line up with germline, which may come from a read error. The chain uses TRBV7-7 and TRBJ1-3, with a possible D match to TRBD1 (5 bases). CDR3 length: 14 amino acids. Germline lookup yields CDR1 SSHAT and CDR2 FNYEAQ (reference sequence). The CDR3 DNA reads TGTGCTAGCAGCCCAGGGATAGGAGGAAACACCATATATTTT. It translates to CASSPGIGGNTIYF.

This rearrangement joins TRBV7-2 to TRBJ2-7; perhaps TRBD1 as D (6 bases). CDR3 length: 14 amino acids. V lost 4 bases, J lost 5 bases, and 15 bases lay in between. CDR1 SGHTA and CDR2 FQGNSA come from the germline V gene. The CDR3 nucleotides read TGTGCCAGCAGCTCCCCGGGACATTCGGACGAGCAGTACTTC. As protein: CASSSPGHSDEQYF.

The V call is TRBV19, the J call TRBJ1-1; maybe TRBD1 (5 bases). V was cut by 2 bases and J by 7 bases, with 29 bases left in between. Germline assignment: CDR1 LNHDA and CDR2 SQIVND (reference sequence). The CDR3 length is 19 residues. CDR3 sequence (DNA): TGTGCCAGTAGTATAACCCCAGGGCCGATTGAAGAGGTAACGGATGAAGCTTTCTTT. Translating gives CASSITPGPIEEVTDEAFF.

The rearrangement joins TRBV5-6 to TRBJ2-2, with 7 bases matching TRBD1. V was pared by 3 bases and J by 6 bases, with 8 bases of the junction left unmatched. Looked up from germline, CDR1 is SGHDT and CDR2 is YYEEEE. The length of the CDR3 is 15 residues. For the CDR3, the DNA is TGTGCCAGCAGCTACGCCGACAGGGAACCCGGGGAGCTGTTTTTT. Translating gives CASSYADREPGELFF.

In this sample, this clone turned up once. This chain connects TRBV6-5 to TRBJ2-5; D is undetermined. Germline loops: CDR1 MNHEY, CDR2 SVGAGI. Trimming removed 6 bases from V and 5 bases from J, with 7 bases in between. The CDR3 has 11 residues. Written as DNA, the CDR3 is TGTGCCAGCAGAAAAGAGGAGACCCAGTACTTC. Encoded protein: CASRKEETQYF.

This clone has a single count. The chain has TRBV6-5 and TRBJ2-4, with no clear D. Trimming shortened V by 6 bases and J by 5 bases, and 11 bases separated the two germline ends. The CDR3 runs 13 residues. CDR1 is MNHEY and CDR2 is SVGAGI in the germline V gene. This CDR3 reads CASSRMAENIQYF. In nucleotides, the CDR3 is TGTGCCAGCAGCAGGATGGCTGAAAACATTCAGTACTTC.